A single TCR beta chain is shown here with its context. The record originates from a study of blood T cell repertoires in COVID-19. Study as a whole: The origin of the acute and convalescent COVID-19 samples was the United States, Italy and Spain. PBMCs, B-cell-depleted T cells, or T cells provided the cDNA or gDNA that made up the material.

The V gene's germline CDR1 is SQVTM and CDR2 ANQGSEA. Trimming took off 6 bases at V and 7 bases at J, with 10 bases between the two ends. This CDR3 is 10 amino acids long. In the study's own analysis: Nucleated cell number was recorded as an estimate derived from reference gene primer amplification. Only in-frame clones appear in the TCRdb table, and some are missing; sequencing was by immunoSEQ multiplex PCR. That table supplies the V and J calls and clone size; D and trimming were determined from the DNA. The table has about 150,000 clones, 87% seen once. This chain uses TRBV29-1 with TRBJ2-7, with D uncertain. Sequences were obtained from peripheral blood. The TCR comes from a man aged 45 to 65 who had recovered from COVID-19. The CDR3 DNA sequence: TGCAGCGTCCAACTCGATGAGCAGTACTTC. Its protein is CSVQLDEQYF.